What follows are 23 T cell receptor beta chains derived from one specimen sequenced in a study of blood T cells in healthy people across ages. Alongside a J-beta primer mix, a sample-barcoded 5' primer served in a second PCR lasting 7 to 11 cycles. TCRdb passed the 5' RACE reads through MiXCR, listing each CDR3 protein once. The data contain about 670,000 distinct CDR3 sequences, roughly 41% of them singletons. Sequencing was carried out using blood. Every receptor here comes from a man of 80 years or more in good health.

This clonotype has only a few counts. This chain connects TRBV2 to TRBJ2-3; D might be TRBD1 (5 bases). Between the trimmed V and J ends, which lost 3 bases and 3 bases, there was a span of 13 bases. Looked up from germline, CDR1 is SNHLY and CDR2 is FYNNEI. The length of the CDR3 is 15 residues. CDR3 loop: CASSDDQGNTDTQYF. CDR3 DNA: TGTGCCAGCAGTGACGACCAGGGAAATACAGATACGCAGTATTTT.

The V call is TRBV6-1, the J call TRBJ1-5; the D gene is possibly TRBD1 (6 bases). The germline gives CDR1 MNHNS, CDR2 SASEGT. The CDR3 covers 15 residues. Trimming stripped 6 bases from V and 7 bases from J, with 19 bases between. The CDR3 region is CASRTVGAQSQPQHF. For the CDR3, the DNA is TGTGCCAGCAGGACCGTGGGGGCCCAATCCCAGCCCCAGCATTTT.

The chain uses TRBV5-5 and TRBJ2-6; possibly TRBD1 for D (6 bases). V gave up 1 base and J gave up 0 bases, with 14 bases separating them. This CDR3 comprises 18 residues. Germline assignment: CDR1 SGHKS and CDR2 YYEKEE (reference sequence). The CDR3 sequence: CASSLRLDRSSGANVLTF. CDR3 DNA: TGTGCCAGCAGCTTGAGACTGGACAGAAGCTCTGGGGCCAACGTCCTGACTTTC.

This clonotype was detected many times. V is TRBV28 and J is TRBJ2-5; D is ambiguous. Germline lookup yields CDR1 MDHEN and CDR2 SYDVKM. The V end was cut by 3 bases, the J end by 2 bases, with 7 bases between. The length of the CDR3 is 13 residues. DNA for the CDR3: TGTGCCAGCAGTTTTATGGGGCAAGAGACCCAGTACTTC. Translating it yields CASSFMGQETQYF.

The chain combines TRBV5-4 with TRBJ1-6; no reliable D call. The germline gives CDR1 SGHNT, CDR2 YYREEE (reference sequence). This CDR3 comprises 15 residues. Trimming pared 3 bases from V and 8 bases from J, leaving 15 bases between. In DNA, the CDR3 is TGTGCCAGCAGCTCCTGGATAGGGTTTGATTCACCCCTCCACTTT. Protein: CASSSWIGFDSPLHF.

The V and J genes are TRBV20-1 and TRBJ1-2; TRBD1 agrees at 7 bases. The V gene end was trimmed by 6 bases and the J gene end by 2 bases; junction bases not matched to a gene: 12. The CDR3 extends over 15 amino acids. Germline lookup yields CDR1 DFQATT and CDR2 SNEGSKA (reference sequence). The DNA of the CDR3 is TGCAGTGCGTCCCTGAAGGGGGCGGCAAACTATGGCTACACCTTC. Its protein product is CSASLKGAANYGYTF.

This clonotype was found once. V gene TRBV29-1 combines with J gene TRBJ1-2, with a weak D call TRBD1 (5 bases). Looked up from germline, CDR1 is SQVTM and CDR2 is ANQGSEA. V was trimmed by 5 bases and J by 1 base, leaving 17 bases between them. This CDR3 has 15 amino acids. CDR3 protein: CSVSTGSTLNYGYTF. The CDR3 DNA reads as TGCAGCGTTAGCACAGGATCAACTCTTAACTATGGCTACACCTTC.

Only one count was recorded for this clonotype. This clone may be a read error of a much larger clone one base away. This chain connects TRBV29-1 to TRBJ2-3; D is unclear. Germline V CDR1 and CDR2: SQVTM, ANQGSEA. The CDR3 has 12 residues. The CDR3 DNA follows: TGCAGAGTTGACACGAACACAGATACGCAGTATTTT. The encoded protein is CRVDTNTDTQYF.

The V gene is TRBV24-1, the J gene TRBJ2-1; D is perhaps TRBD1 (6 bases). Trimming shortened V by 1 base and J by 12 bases, and 12 bases separated the two germline ends. This CDR3 has 13 amino acids. Germline V CDR1 and CDR2: KGHDR, SFDVKD. The CDR3 loop is CATSDFNRVGQFF. The CDR3 DNA sequence: TGTGCCACCAGTGATTTTAACAGGGTTGGGCAGTTCTTC.

The genes are TRBV5-1 and TRBJ2-1; 7 bases map to TRBD1. V shed 4 bases and J 6 bases; nucleotides not matched to a gene: 10. The CDR3 consists of 15 residues. Germline loops: CDR1 SGHRS, CDR2 YFSETQ. The CDR3 nucleotides read TGCGCCAGCAGCCTGACAGGGACCCTGAGCAATGAGCAGTTCTTC. This translates into CASSLTGTLSNEQFF.

Points on this clonotype: Just one base apart from a much larger clone, this may be a read error. This rearrangement joins TRBV20-1 to TRBJ2-5, with 12 bases aligning to TRBD2. CDR1 DFQATT and CDR2 SNEGSKA come from the germline V gene (reference sequence). Germline trimming cut 3 bases from V and 11 bases from J; bases unmatched to any gene: 16. The CDR3 sequence is 16 residues long. The CDR3 DNA follows: TGCAGTGCTAGGGGAGCTAGCGGGAGGGCCAGCTATGAGCAGTACTTC. This codes for CSARGASGRASYEQYF.

This sequence joins TRBV10-3 and TRBJ1-5; weak D call: TRBD1 (5 bases). Trimming removed 10 bases at V and 4 bases at J, with 14 bases between. CDR3 size: 13 residues. Germline V CDR1 and CDR2: ENHRY, SYGVKD. The CDR3 loop is CATRDGGNQPQHF. CDR3 coding DNA: TGTGCCACCCGGGACGGGGGTAATCAGCCCCAGCATTTT.

Notes on this clonotype: At one of its ends the junction is not consistent with the germline gene, which may arise from a read error. The chain is built from TRBV20-1 and TRBJ2-7, with TRBD2 matching 12 bases. This CDR3 comprises 16 residues. Looked up from germline, CDR1 is DFQATT and CDR2 is SNEGSKA (reference sequence). The CDR3: CSPRDRLAGEFSELYF. In DNA form, the CDR3 reads TGCAGTCCTAGAGACAGACTAGCGGGAGAATTTTCCGAGCTGTACTTC.

V is TRBV27 and J is TRBJ2-3, with 11 bases that match TRBD2. V was clipped by 3 bases and J by 11 bases; unmatched bases: 10. Germline V gene data show CDR1 as MNHEY and CDR2 as SMNVEV (reference sequence). This CDR3 contains 15 residues. DNA of the CDR3: TGTGCCAGCAGTTTGATATCTAGCGGGGGGTTCGGGCAGTATTTT. Its protein is CASSLISSGGFGQYF.

This rearrangement joins TRBV20-1 to TRBJ2-3, with TRBD2 identical over 9 bases. Germline V gene sequence: CDR1 DFQATT, CDR2 SNEGSKA (reference sequence). This CDR3 contains 14 residues. J gave up 3 bases and V 3 bases, and 4 bases lay outside the gene matches. The CDR3 sequence is CSASPSGKTDTQYF. For the CDR3, the DNA is TGCAGTGCTAGCCCTAGCGGGAAGACAGATACGCAGTATTTT.

Points on this clonotype: With a much larger clone just one base away, this may be a read error. The rearrangement uses TRBV29-1 and TRBJ2-5; TRBD2 might be the D (5 bases). This CDR3 spans 14 amino acids. CDR1 is SQVTM and CDR2 is ANQGSEA in the germline V gene. CDR3 region: CSVEGLARSETPYF. In DNA form, the CDR3 reads TGCAGCGTTGAAGGCCTAGCACGTTCAGAGACCCCGTACTTC.

This clonotype has just one count. This chain connects TRBV20-1 to TRBJ1-5; 7 bases match TRBD1. The trim removed 4 bases at V and 1 base at J, leaving 4 bases unmatched. Germline V gives CDR1 DFQATT, CDR2 SNEGSKA (reference sequence). This CDR3 spans 14 amino acids. The CDR3 reads CSAKMTGSNQPQHF. DNA of the CDR3: TGCAGTGCTAAGATGACAGGGAGCAATCAGCCCCAGCATTTT.

This chain connects TRBV28 to TRBJ1-2; no clear D. From germline, CDR1 is MDHEN and CDR2 SYDVKM. Trimming left V 6 bases short and J 5 bases short, with 19 bases between. The CDR3 consists of 15 residues. The CDR3 region has the DNA TGTGCCAGCAGCTTCAATGGGATCTGGGAATATGGCTACACCTTC. Its translation is CASSFNGIWEYGYTF.

This clonotype was seen a handful of times. This chain uses TRBV21-1 with TRBJ2-1; the table assigns TRBD1, which was not confirmed against the DNA. TRBV21-1 is reported as a pseudogene. This CDR3 is 19 amino acids long. CDR3 sequence reads: CASSNHRGSRNAACNEQFF. CDR3 nucleotides: TGTGCCAGCAGCAATCACCGGGGCAGTAGGAATGCGGCGTGCAATGAGCAGTTCTTC.

The chain joins TRBV11-2 to TRBJ1-4; possibly TRBD1 for D (6 bases). CDR3 length: 14 amino acids. Germline V lookup: CDR1 SGHAT, CDR2 FQNNGV. Between the trimmed V and J ends, which lost 2 bases and 8 bases, there was a span of 12 bases. For the CDR3, the DNA is TGTGCCAGCAGCTTACTAGGGAGGGGGGAAAAACTGTTTTTT. Residues: CASSLLGRGEKLFF.

The V call is TRBV2, the J call TRBJ2-7; D may match TRBD1 or TRBD2 (6 bases each). Germline loops: CDR1 SNHLY, CDR2 FYNNEI. The CDR3 is 13 amino acids. With 7 bases removed from V and 7 bases from J, the gap between germline ends came to 17 bases. CDR3: CASKAGAAGEQYF. CDR3 DNA: TGTGCCAGCAAGGCAGGGGCTGCGGGAGAGCAGTACTTC.

The chain has TRBV14 and TRBJ2-1, with 9 positions matching TRBD2. The CDR3 contains 18 residues. Germline trimming cut 2 bases from V and 2 bases from J; bases unmatched to any gene: 10. The germline V gene encodes CDR1 SGHDN and CDR2 FVKESK. The CDR3 region has the DNA TGTGCCAGCAGCCAACGTAGCGGGAGTGTCAGTACCTACAATGAGCAGTTCTTC. Its protein is CASSQRSGSVSTYNEQFF.

The rearrangement uses TRBV29-1 and TRBJ2-3; 8 nucleotides line up with TRBD2. The CDR3 has 14 amino acids. Germline lookup yields CDR1 SQVTM and CDR2 ANQGSEA. V shed 6 bases and J 2 bases; nucleotides not matched to a gene: 7. The CDR3 region is CSVPRGLDTDTQYF. The DNA for the CDR3 is TGCAGCGTGCCCAGGGGACTAGACACAGATACGCAGTATTTT.